These T cell receptor beta chains were read from a single sample in a study of vaccination and CD4 T cells after COVID-19. TCRdb re-called the PCR reads with MiXCR, one entry per CDR3 protein. The sample yields about 10,000 distinct CDR3 sequences, about 35% seen once. These TCRs are of unknown antigen specificity. The specimen was CD4+ T cells from blood, cultured in vitro. These receptors came from a human donor in good health. The CDR3 runs from the conserved cysteine through the conserved F or W. D genes are given only for firm matches. The listing skips clone size in some rows; elsewhere it reads once, few, many or a size class.

j_gene: TRBJ2-3
abundance: few
v_gene: TRBV7-2
d_gene: .
CDR3aa: CASSLDRVNSDTQYF
CDR3nt: TGTGCCAGCAGCTTAGACAGGGTTAATTCAGATACGCAGTATTTT

j_gene: TRBJ2-5
abundance: few
v_gene: TRBV5-1
d_gene: .
CDR3aa: CASSLGRSWETQYF
CDR3nt: TGCGCCAGCAGCTTGGGAAGGAGTTGGGAGACCCAGTACTTC

j_gene: TRBJ1-6
abundance: .
v_gene: TRBV28
d_gene: .
CDR3aa: CASTAPVHGSPLHF
CDR3nt: TGTGCCAGCACCGCACCTGTCCACGGTTCACCCCTCCACTTT

j_gene: TRBJ2-7
abundance: once
v_gene: TRBV6-1
d_gene: TRBD1
CDR3aa: CASSDRGQGVQEQYF
CDR3nt: TGTGCCAGCAGTGATAGGGGACAGGGGGTGCAGGAGCAGTACTTC

j_gene: TRBJ2-2
abundance: few
v_gene: TRBV6-1
d_gene: .
CDR3aa: CASSTLGPVGGLFF
CDR3nt: TGTGCCAGCAGTACCCTCGGGCCCGTGGGAGGGCTGTTTTTT

j_gene: TRBJ2-7
abundance: .
v_gene: TRBV30
d_gene: .
CDR3aa: CAWSVSGLVGYEQYF
CDR3nt: TGTGCCTGGAGTGTATCGGGATTAGTAGGCTACGAGCAGTACTTC

j_gene: TRBJ2-1
abundance: .
v_gene: TRBV6-4
d_gene: TRBD2
CDR3aa: CATSLREGYEQFF
CDR3nt: TGTGCCACCTCGCTGCGGGAGGGCTATGAGCAGTTCTTC

j_gene: TRBJ2-4
abundance: .
v_gene: TRBV20-1
d_gene: .
CDR3aa: CSARDDTRAKNIQYF
CDR3nt: TGCAGTGCTAGAGATGACACCAGAGCCAAAAACATTCAGTACTTC

j_gene: TRBJ2-5
abundance: .
v_gene: TRBV7-2
d_gene: TRBD2
CDR3aa: CASSLTMGRTSAETQYF
CDR3nt: TGTGCCAGCAGCTTAACCATGGGACGGACTAGTGCAGAGACCCAGTACTTC

j_gene: TRBJ1-6
abundance: .
v_gene: TRBV20-1
d_gene: .
CDR3aa: CSSRPNSGGGRNSPLHF
CDR3nt: TGCAGCTCAAGACCGAATTCGGGGGGTGGGAGGAATTCACCCCTCCACTTT

j_gene: TRBJ2-7
abundance: .
v_gene: TRBV14
d_gene: TRBD1
CDR3aa: CASSPVGTVTYEQYF
CDR3nt: TGTGCCAGCAGCCCAGTAGGGACAGTGACCTACGAGCAGTACTTC

j_gene: TRBJ1-5
abundance: few
v_gene: TRBV7-6
d_gene: .
CDR3aa: CASSKNAGSNQPQHF
CDR3nt: TGTGCCAGCAGCAAAAACGCGGGTAGCAATCAGCCCCAGCATTTT

j_gene: TRBJ1-5
abundance: medium-sized
v_gene: TRBV20-1
d_gene: TRBD1
CDR3aa: CSAKDRGGNQPQHF
CDR3nt: TGCAGTGCTAAGGACAGGGGGGGCAATCAGCCCCAGCATTTT

j_gene: TRBJ1-2
abundance: .
v_gene: TRBV28
d_gene: .
CDR3aa: CASSFSDTYGYTF
CDR3nt: TGTGCCAGCAGTTTCTCGGACACCTATGGCTACACCTTC

j_gene: TRBJ1-3
abundance: .
v_gene: TRBV20-1
d_gene: .
CDR3aa: CSAFPASSGNTIYF
CDR3nt: TGCAGTGCTTTCCCCGCTAGCTCTGGAAACACCATATATTTT

j_gene: TRBJ1-2
abundance: .
v_gene: TRBV11-1
d_gene: TRBD1
CDR3aa: CASSSSLGQAKANYGYTF
CDR3nt: TGTGCCAGCAGCTCCTCTTTGGGACAGGCGAAAGCTAACTATGGCTACACCTTC

j_gene: TRBJ1-1
abundance: few
v_gene: TRBV6-1
d_gene: .
CDR3aa: CASARALAQGLKNTEAFF
CDR3nt: TGTGCCAGCGCGCGAGCCCTCGCACAGGGCTTGAAGAACACTGAAGCTTTCTTT

j_gene: TRBJ1-5
abundance: .
v_gene: TRBV30
d_gene: .
CDR3aa: CAWSVQGGSNQPQHF
CDR3nt: TGTGCCTGGAGTGTACAGGGTGGCAGCAATCAGCCCCAGCATTTT

j_gene: TRBJ2-2
abundance: .
v_gene: TRBV6-2/TRBV6-3
d_gene: .
CDR3aa: CASSYRAGGRITGELFF
CDR3nt: TGTGCCAGCAGTTACCGCGCTGGTGGCCGAATCACCGGGGAGCTGTTTTTT

j_gene: TRBJ2-7
abundance: .
v_gene: TRBV10-3
d_gene: TRBD1
CDR3aa: CAISEGQEYEQYF
CDR3nt: TGTGCCATCAGTGAGGGACAGGAGTACGAGCAGTACTTC

j_gene: TRBJ2-1
abundance: few
v_gene: TRBV6-1
d_gene: TRBD2
CDR3aa: CASSIRTSGGYNEQFF
CDR3nt: TGTGCCAGCAGCATAAGGACTAGCGGGGGATACAATGAGCAGTTCTTC

j_gene: TRBJ1-5
abundance: .
v_gene: TRBV28
d_gene: TRBD1
CDR3aa: CAITPRTGWDQPQHF
CDR3nt: TGTGCCATCACCCCCAGGACAGGGTGGGATCAGCCCCAGCATTTT

j_gene: TRBJ1-5
abundance: .
v_gene: TRBV28
d_gene: .
CDR3aa: CASSLGEGRDNQPQHF
CDR3nt: TGTGCCAGCAGTCTCGGGGAGGGGAGGGACAATCAGCCCCAGCATTTT

j_gene: TRBJ2-1
abundance: .
v_gene: TRBV28
d_gene: .
CDR3aa: CASSDSYNEQFF
CDR3nt: TGTGCCAGCAGTGACTCCTACAATGAGCAGTTCTTC

j_gene: TRBJ2-4
abundance: few
v_gene: TRBV7-2
d_gene: .
CDR3aa: CASSSGVDRDQYF
CDR3nt: TGTGCCAGCAGCTCGGGAGTCGACAGGGATCAGTACTTC

j_gene: TRBJ2-5
abundance: few
v_gene: TRBV7-9
d_gene: .
CDR3aa: CASSLYSQGWQETQYF
CDR3nt: TGTGCCAGCAGCTTATATTCGCAGGGGTGGCAAGAGACCCAGTACTTC

j_gene: TRBJ1-1
abundance: .
v_gene: TRBV4-3
d_gene: .
CDR3aa: CASSQGGRANTEAFF
CDR3nt: TGCGCCAGCAGCCAAGGAGGGAGAGCGAACACTGAAGCTTTCTTT

j_gene: TRBJ2-2
abundance: .
v_gene: TRBV27
d_gene: .
CDR3aa: CASSRVIGLNTGELFF
CDR3nt: TGTGCCAGCAGCCGAGTAATTGGTCTGAACACCGGGGAGCTGTTTTTT

j_gene: TRBJ2-7
abundance: few
v_gene: TRBV19
d_gene: .
CDR3aa: CASSIGPSSSYEQYF
CDR3nt: TGTGCCAGTAGTATTGGGCCATCCAGCTCCTACGAGCAGTACTTC

j_gene: TRBJ1-6
abundance: few
v_gene: TRBV25-1
d_gene: .
CDR3aa: CASNGAGGIEGNSPLHF
CDR3nt: TGTGCCAGCAACGGGGCCGGGGGCATCGAGGGTAATTCACCCCTCCACTTT

j_gene: TRBJ2-1
abundance: .
v_gene: TRBV19
d_gene: TRBD2
CDR3aa: CASTPGTSGRAYNEQFF
CDR3nt: TGTGCCAGTACCCCCGGGACTAGCGGGAGGGCCTACAATGAGCAGTTCTTC

j_gene: TRBJ2-3
abundance: .
v_gene: TRBV4-1
d_gene: .
CDR3aa: CASSPWGRAEPMGDTQYF
CDR3nt: TGCGCCAGCAGCCCCTGGGGTCGGGCCGAACCCATGGGGGATACGCAGTATTTT

j_gene: TRBJ2-3
abundance: .
v_gene: TRBV20-1
d_gene: .
CDR3aa: CSARVNGPDTQYF
CDR3nt: TGCAGTGCTAGAGTGAACGGGCCAGATACGCAGTATTTT

j_gene: TRBJ1-2
abundance: .
v_gene: TRBV19
d_gene: TRBD1
CDR3aa: CASTRGQGNGYTF
CDR3nt: TGTGCCAGTACTCGCGGACAGGGAAATGGCTACACCTTC

j_gene: TRBJ2-7
abundance: few
v_gene: TRBV4-2
d_gene: TRBD1
CDR3aa: CASSQDETGYYEQYF
CDR3nt: TGTGCCAGCAGCCAAGATGAGACAGGGTACTACGAGCAGTACTTC

j_gene: TRBJ2-2
abundance: few
v_gene: TRBV7-9
d_gene: TRBD2
CDR3aa: CASSPPTSGNTGELFF
CDR3nt: TGTGCCAGCAGCCCTCCCACTAGCGGGAACACCGGGGAGCTGTTTTTT

j_gene: TRBJ1-6
abundance: .
v_gene: TRBV4-1
d_gene: .
CDR3aa: CASSQSDSPLHF
CDR3nt: TGCGCCAGCAGCCAATCGGATTCACCCCTCCACTTT

j_gene: TRBJ1-2
abundance: few
v_gene: TRBV15
d_gene: .
CDR3aa: CATSLTRAPVYGYTF
CDR3nt: TGTGCCACCAGTTTAACTCGAGCCCCCGTCTATGGCTACACCTTC

j_gene: TRBJ2-7
abundance: .
v_gene: TRBV28
d_gene: .
CDR3aa: CASNIFSYEQYF
CDR3nt: TGTGCCAGCAATATCTTCTCCTACGAGCAGTACTTC

j_gene: TRBJ2-5
abundance: few
v_gene: TRBV5-6
d_gene: .
CDR3aa: CASSLQGSETQYF
CDR3nt: TGTGCCAGCAGCTTACAGGGTTCAGAGACCCAGTACTTC